These 29 T cell receptor beta chains were sequenced from one sample in a study of T cells in Graves' hyperthyroidism and ophthalmopathy. The source material, RNA transcripts, was used to amplify TCR beta CDR3 regions. Using the HTBI primer set, a first-round RT-PCR was run on the TCR CDR3. Via MiXCR, TCRdb re-called the multiplex PCR reads, giving one row per CDR3 protein. The table lists fewer than 650,000 distinct CDR3 sequences, less than 15% of them singletons, with approximately 15% in the top ten. Specimen: blood. The receptors originated from a woman aged 40 to 50 with Graves' hyperthyroidism.

With respect to this clonotype: With a much larger clone just one base away, this may be a read error. The chain uses TRBV29-1 and TRBJ2-1; 7 bases fit TRBD1. CDR3 length: 14 residues. Germline V lookup: CDR1 SQVTM, CDR2 ANQGSEA. Unmatched junction bases numbered 5, after V lost 4 bases and J lost 2 bases. The CDR3 sequence: CSVGGGETYNEQFF. CDR3 bases: TGCAGCGTTGGAGGGGGCGAAACCTACAATGAGCAGTTCTTC.

In its sample, this clonotype was seen many times. This rearrangement joins TRBV11-2 to TRBJ2-4, with TRBD1 matching over 9 bases. Trimming took 2 bases from V and 0 from J; bases not matched to a gene: 5. The CDR3 runs 17 residues. Looked up from germline, CDR1 is SGHAT and CDR2 is FQNNGV. The DNA of the CDR3 is TGTGCCAGCAGCTTAAGGACAGGGGAGGTAGCCAAAAACATTCAGTACTTC. Its translation is CASSLRTGEVAKNIQYF.

This clonotype was detected a few times. The J gene is TRBJ2-2, the V gene TRBV28; D possibly corresponds to TRBD1 (6 bases). The CDR3 extends over 16 amino acids. Trimming removed 2 bases at V and 0 bases at J, with 10 bases between. Germline lookup yields CDR1 MDHEN and CDR2 SYDVKM. The CDR3 reads CASSLGTPTNTGELFF. In DNA, the CDR3 is TGTGCCAGCAGTTTAGGGACACCGACGAACACCGGGGAGCTGTTTTTT. The variable domain in full, with the rest retrieved from reference TRBV28 and TRBJ2-2, is DVKVTQSSRYLVKRTGEKVFLECVQDMDHENMFWYRQDPGLGLRLIYFSYDVKMKEKGDIPEGYSVSREKKERFSLILESASTNQTSMYLCASSLGTPTNTGELFFGEGSRLTVL.

The chain uses TRBV30 and TRBJ2-5; a weak D match, TRBD2 (5 bases). The germline V gene has CDR1 GTSNPN and CDR2 SVGIG (reference sequence). The length of the CDR3 is 14 residues. Trimming cost V 5 bases and J 0 bases, with 13 bases left between them. The CDR3 region has the DNA TGTGCCTGGCGGAGCGGCCCGTACCAAGAGACCCAGTACTTC. Protein product: CAWRSGPYQETQYF.

There are a few counts of this clonotype. This chain uses TRBV29-1 with TRBJ1-1; the D gene is possibly TRBD1 (6 bases). CDR3 length: 16 residues. Germline assignment: CDR1 SQVTM and CDR2 ANQGSEA. The V end was cut by 3 bases, the J end by 1 base, with 18 bases between. The CDR3 DNA follows: TGCAGCGTTGAGGACGTGGGGGCGCGTAAGAACACTGAAGCTTTCTTT. Translated, it gives CSVEDVGARKNTEAFF.

The chain couples TRBV28 to TRBJ2-1, with 9 bases fitting TRBD1. V lost 6 bases to trimming and J lost 8 bases; unmatched junction nucleotides: 11. The CDR3 is made up of 15 amino acids. Germline values: CDR1 MDHEN, CDR2 SYDVKM. DNA for the CDR3: TGTGCCAGCAGCCCTACTGGGACAGGGAACGATGAGCAGTTCTTC. It is translated as CASSPTGTGNDEQFF.

The CDR3 DNA reads TGTGCCAGCAGCCAAGAATGGCAGGGGAACACTGAAGCTTTCTTT. Translating gives CASSQEWQGNTEAFF. The rearrangement uses TRBV3-1 and TRBJ1-1, with D possibly being TRBD1 (5 bases). Between the trimmed V and J ends, which lost 0 bases and 1 base, there was a span of 9 bases. The CDR3 covers 15 residues. Per germline, CDR1 LGHDT and CDR2 YNNKEL (reference sequence).

In its sample, this clonotype was seen many times. CDR3 sequence: CASRGYRDEGGITDTQYF. In DNA form, the CDR3 reads TGTGCCAGCAGAGGTTATAGGGACGAGGGGGGCATCACAGATACGCAGTATTTT. The rearrangement links TRBV7-9 to TRBJ2-3; D may match TRBD1 or TRBD2 (6 bases each). Germline CDR1 reads SEHNR; CDR2 reads FQNEAQ (reference sequence). The length of the CDR3 is 18 residues. Trimming pared 6 bases from V and 2 bases from J, leaving 24 bases between.

This clonotype has at least ten counts. The chain has TRBV28 and TRBJ2-7; TRBD1 or TRBD2 may be the D gene (6 bases each). V was shortened by 7 bases and J by 6 bases, with 31 bases between the two germline ends. The CDR3 is 18 residues long. Germline CDR1 MDHEN, CDR2 SYDVKM. In nucleotides, the CDR3 is TGTGCCAGCACGATAGGGGGGCTTTGGGCGGGGACGTCGAGCGAGCAGTACTTC. It codes for CASTIGGLWAGTSSEQYF.

This clonotype was seen more than once but under ten times. The chain joins TRBV27 to TRBJ2-2; D is unclear. The V gene's germline CDR1 is MNHEY and CDR2 SMNVEV (reference sequence). With 1 base removed from V and 6 bases from J, the gap between germline ends came to 9 bases. CDR3 length: 14 residues. The CDR3 sequence is CASSLFPGSGELFF. CDR3 nucleotides: TGTGCCAGCAGTTTATTTCCAGGTTCCGGGGAGCTGTTTTTT.

The V and J genes are TRBV5-1 and TRBJ2-7; 7 positions match TRBD1. The CDR3 covers 15 residues. Losses at the gene ends were 3 bases for V and 7 bases for J; bases not matched to a gene: 13. Looked up from germline, CDR1 is SGHRS and CDR2 is YFSETQ. Here the CDR3 reads CASSYEQGLLGEQYF. In DNA form, the CDR3 reads TGCGCCAGCAGCTACGAACAGGGGTTATTGGGGGAGCAGTACTTC.

This clonotype showed up many times. The chain carries TRBV7-9 and TRBJ2-3, with 10 bases lining up with TRBD2. This CDR3 is built from 16 residues. The V segment lost 1 base and the J segment 6 bases; nucleotides outside the gene matches: 7. Germline V gives CDR1 SEHNR, CDR2 FQNEAQ (reference sequence). For the CDR3, the DNA is TGTGCCAGCAGCTTAGTTCTAGCGGGAGTAACGGATACGCAGTATTTT. Residues: CASSLVLAGVTDTQYF.

The sample holds a few counts of this clonotype. This rearrangement joins TRBV12-3 or TRBV12-4 to TRBJ2-2; D unclear. Trimming removed 7 bases from V and 5 bases from J, with 8 bases in between. The CDR3 consists of 12 residues. The CDR3 sequence: CASKAWTGELFF. The DNA of the CDR3 is TGTGCCAGCAAGGCGTGGACCGGGGAGCTGTTTTTT.

Many counts were recorded for this clonotype. The rearrangement joins TRBV10-3 to TRBJ2-7; maybe TRBD1 (5 bases). CDR1 ENHRY and CDR2 SYGVKD come from the germline V gene. V lost 11 bases and J lost 5, with 22 bases in between. This CDR3 is built from 14 residues. The CDR3 DNA reads as TGTGCCCCAAAAGAGAGCAGGGTCTTCCACGAGCAGTACTTC. It yields the protein CAPKESRVFHEQYF.

This rearrangement joins TRBV15 to TRBJ1-6; D possibly corresponds to TRBD1 (5 bases). Trimming cost V 0 bases and J 6 bases, with 15 bases left between them. The CDR3 contains 17 residues. The germline CDR1 and CDR2 sequences are LNHNV and YYDKDF (reference sequence). Here the CDR3 reads CATSRDFPGGTNSPLHF. Here the CDR3 DNA reads TGTGCCACCAGCAGAGATTTTCCCGGGGGTACTAATTCACCCCTCCACTTT.

This clonotype has more than one count but fewer than ten. The CDR3 DNA is TGTGCCAGCAGCGCCCGACAGGGCCTCAATCAGCCCCAGCATTTT. It specifies CASSARQGLNQPQHF. V is TRBV12-3 or TRBV12-4 and J is TRBJ1-5; 7 nucleotides align to TRBD1. CDR3 size: 15 residues. The trim removed 6 bases at V and 3 bases at J, leaving 8 bases unmatched.

Regarding this clonotype: This is likely a read error, given that the CDR3 carries no conserved phenylalanine or tryptophan at its end. As DNA, the CDR3 is TGTGCCAGCTCCCCCCGCGGGGGCGGGAGAGAAGAGACCCAGTACCTC. It yields the protein CASSPRGGGREETQYL. The chain carries TRBV18 and TRBJ2-5; D possibly corresponds to TRBD2 (7 bases). V lost 6 bases and J 3 bases, leaving 20 bases between the germline ends. The CDR3 is 16 residues long. Germline values: CDR1 KGHSH, CDR2 LQKENI.

This clonotype was seen repeatedly, ten times or more. The rearrangement joins TRBV6-1 to TRBJ2-5; weak D call: TRBD1 (5 bases). Deletions cut 3 bases from V and 2 bases from J, with 10 bases between. In germline, CDR1 is MNHNS, CDR2 SASEGT. The CDR3 runs to 14 residues. The CDR3 sequence is CASSDPRQQETQYF. As DNA, the CDR3 is TGTGCCAGCAGTGATCCGAGACAGCAAGAGACCCAGTACTTC.

Points on this clonotype: Since no conserved phenylalanine or tryptophan closes the CDR3, a read error is the likely cause. V usage is TRBV18 and J usage is TRBJ1-2; maybe TRBD1 (5 bases). Trimming cost V 3 bases and J 2 bases, with 7 bases left between them. Germline-derived CDR1 and CDR2 are KGHSH and LQKENI. CDR3 length equals 13 residues. DNA of the CDR3: TGTGCCAGCTCACCCCAGGGAAACTATGGCTACACCCTC. Residues: CASSPQGNYGYTL.

DNA of the CDR3: TGTGCCATCAGTGAGTACTCAGATACGCAGTATTTT. Protein product: CAISEYSDTQYF. J is TRBJ2-3 and V is TRBV10-3, with D hard to call. The CDR3 sequence is 12 residues long. V was pared by 1 base and J by 4 bases, with 3 bases between. Per the germline V gene, CDR1 is ENHRY and CDR2 is SYGVKD.

This clonotype was observed at least ten times. The chain recombines TRBV12-3 or TRBV12-4 with TRBJ1-4; 7 bases line up with TRBD1. The CDR3 extends over 15 amino acids. J was trimmed by 5 bases and V by 9 bases; bases with no gene match: 12. The CDR3 spells CASEGTGQQNEKLFF. The CDR3 DNA reads as TGTGCCAGTGAGGGAACGGGACAGCAAAATGAAAAACTGTTTTTT.

This clonotype turned up a few times. This chain links TRBV20-1 with TRBJ1-1, with D unclear. Germline V gives CDR1 DFQATT, CDR2 SNEGSKA (reference sequence). The CDR3 sequence is 12 residues long. Trimming took off 7 bases at V and 3 bases at J, with 12 bases between the two ends. This CDR3 reads CSEDVSDTEAFF. In nucleotides, the CDR3 is TGCAGTGAGGACGTCTCGGACACTGAAGCTTTCTTT.

In this sample, this clonotype turned up many times. The rearrangement uses TRBV5-1 and TRBJ2-1; 7 bases map to TRBD1. J gave up 6 bases and V 2 bases, and 5 bases lay outside the gene matches. Looked up from germline, CDR1 is SGHRS and CDR2 is YFSETQ. This CDR3 is 14 amino acids long. This chain's CDR3 is CASSLGGRGNEQFF. The CDR3 bases are TGCGCCAGCAGCTTAGGGGGCAGAGGCAATGAGCAGTTCTTC.

In its sample, this clonotype was seen many times. The V gene is TRBV7-9, the J gene TRBJ2-1; TRBD2 matches at 15 bases. Germline trimming cut 4 bases from V and 5 bases from J; bases unmatched to any gene: 6. Germline CDR1 SEHNR, CDR2 FQNEAQ (reference sequence). The CDR3 is 17 amino acids. CDR3 DNA sequence: TGTGCCAGCAGCTCCGGACTAGCGGGAGGGCATGACAATGAGCAGTTCTTC. Translating it yields CASSSGLAGGHDNEQFF.

At least ten counts were recorded for this clonotype. J is TRBJ2-5 and V is TRBV5-1, with unresolved D. The CDR3 is made up of 14 amino acids. The germline CDR1 and CDR2 sequences are SGHRS and YFSETQ. Between the trimmed V and J ends, which lost 0 bases and 5 bases, there was a span of 11 bases. The CDR3, as DNA: TGCGCCAGCAGCTTGGGGTTGGCAACTGAGACCCAGTACTTC. It yields the protein CASSLGLATETQYF.

This clonotype was seen a handful of times. The genes are TRBV4-2 and TRBJ2-1, with D tentatively TRBD1 (6 bases). The CDR3 consists of 15 residues. V was trimmed by 0 bases and J by 6 bases, leaving 12 bases between them. Germline V gene data show CDR1 as LGHNA and CDR2 as YNFKEQ. CDR3 residues: CASSQDWLGGNEQFF. CDR3 DNA: TGTGCCAGCAGCCAAGACTGGTTAGGGGGCAATGAGCAGTTCTTC.

This clonotype was counted many times. V usage is TRBV7-3 and J usage is TRBJ2-7; D call uncertain. The germline V gene has CDR1 SGHTA and CDR2 FQGTGA. Trimming cost V 1 base and J 5 bases, with 3 bases left between them. The CDR3 covers 11 residues. CDR3 nucleotides: TGTGCCAGCAGCTTAAATAACGAGCAGTACTTC. Amino acids: CASSLNNEQYF.

To note about this clonotype: A much more abundant neighbour one base away suggests this may be a read error. This chain connects TRBV6-1 to TRBJ2-1, with TRBD1 matching over 7 bases. Losses at the gene ends were 0 bases for V and 10 bases for J; bases not matched to a gene: 12. Germline values: CDR1 MNHNS, CDR2 SASEGT. The CDR3 spans 16 residues. CDR3 nucleotides: TGTGCCAGCAGTGAAGCCCTACAGGGGAATATGGACGAGCAGTTCTTC. It is translated as CASSEALQGNMDEQFF.

The chain recombines TRBV20-1 with TRBJ2-7; D is uncertain. The CDR3 loop spans 14 amino acids. The V and J ends lost 0 bases and 3 bases respectively, with 12 bases between them. In germline, CDR1 is DFQATT, CDR2 SNEGSKA (reference sequence). The DNA for the CDR3 is TGCAGTGCTAGAGATGGACGGGCAGTCTACGAGCAGTACTTC. Its protein is CSARDGRAVYEQYF.